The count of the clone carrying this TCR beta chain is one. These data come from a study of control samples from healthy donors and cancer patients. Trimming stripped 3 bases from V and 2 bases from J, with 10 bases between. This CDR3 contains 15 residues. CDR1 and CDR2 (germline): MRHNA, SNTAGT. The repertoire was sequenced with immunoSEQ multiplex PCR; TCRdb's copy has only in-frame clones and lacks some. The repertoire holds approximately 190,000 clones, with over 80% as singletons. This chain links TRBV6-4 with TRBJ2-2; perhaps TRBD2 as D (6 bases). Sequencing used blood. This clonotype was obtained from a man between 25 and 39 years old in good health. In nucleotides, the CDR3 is TGTGCCAGCAGTGAACGGGGGTTAAACACCGGGGAGCTGTTTTTT. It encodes CASSERGLNTGELFF.